The next 13 T cell receptor beta chains were all read from a single sample in a study of CD8+ T cells in alopecia areata. Reverse transcription of extracted RNA yielded cDNA, which provided the sequencing template. Only in-frame clones appear in the TCRdb table, and some are missing; sequencing was by immunoSEQ multiplex PCR. The table lists more than 200,000 clones, under 80% of them singletons. Here the sequenced sample was CD4+ T cells sorted from blood, taken at week 0. All receptors derive from a human donor with alopecia areata.

This rearrangement joins TRBV4-1 to TRBJ1-1, with D possibly TRBD1 on 6 matching bases. Germline V CDR1 and CDR2: MGHRA, YSYEKL. The CDR3 is 11 amino acids. V was trimmed by 4 bases and J by 7 bases, leaving 7 bases between them. The CDR3 is CASSRGLEAFF. In DNA form, the CDR3 reads TGCGCCAGCAGCCGGGGGCTTGAAGCTTTCTTT.

The chain is built from TRBV4-2 and TRBJ2-5; D tentatively reads TRBD1 or TRBD2 (5 bases each). V dropped 0 bases and J dropped 9 bases, with 11 bases sitting between them. Germline CDR1 LGHNA, CDR2 YNFKEQ. The CDR3 length is 13 residues. The CDR3 DNA follows: TGTGCCAGCAGCCAAGATGAGGGGTCGTCCCAGTACTTC. Translated: CASSQDEGSSQYF.

The genes are TRBV2 and TRBJ1-1, with unresolved D. Trimming cost V 4 bases and J 7 bases, with 16 bases left between them. This CDR3 has 14 amino acids. Germline CDR1 and CDR2: SNHLY and FYNNEI. CDR3 bases: TGTGCCAGCAGTGCAGGACCGCTGCCCAGTGAAGCTTTCTTT. It is translated as CASSAGPLPSEAFF.

The chain recombines TRBV6-6 with TRBJ2-5; either TRBD1 or TRBD2 may supply D (7 bases each). The CDR3 is 16 residues long. The V end lost 4 bases, the J end lost 5 bases, and 20 bases lay between the germline ends. Germline V gene data show CDR1 as MNHNY and CDR2 as SVGAGI (reference sequence). The CDR3 DNA is TGTGCCAGCAGTTCCACTCCCCAGGGGGGGTTGGAGACCCAGTACTTC. This translates into CASSSTPQGGLETQYF.

This clone was detected once. The rearrangement uses TRBV2 and TRBJ1-5, with D perhaps matching TRBD1 (6 bases). The V gene's germline CDR1 is SNHLY and CDR2 FYNNEI. This CDR3 has 15 residues. The V and J ends lost 4 bases and 7 bases respectively, with 17 bases between them. The DNA for the CDR3 is TGTGCCAGCAGTGCTTTGATGTCAGGGGTCCAGCCCCAGCATTTT. Translated, it gives CASSALMSGVQPQHF.

The chain carries TRBV27 and TRBJ2-1; 11 nucleotides align to TRBD1. The CDR3 totals 17 residues. Germline V gene lookup returns CDR1 MNHEY and CDR2 SMNVEV (reference sequence). Unmatched junction bases numbered 14, after V lost 3 bases and J lost 10 bases. CDR3 in amino acids: CASSFYGQGATPPEQFF. For the CDR3, the DNA is TGTGCCAGCAGTTTCTACGGACAGGGGGCAACCCCACCAGAGCAGTTCTTC.

The gene calls are TRBV29-1 and TRBJ2-7; D uncertain. Trimming removed 7 bases at V and 4 bases at J, with 11 bases between. Per germline, CDR1 SQVTM and CDR2 ANQGSEA. The CDR3 has 11 amino acids. Written as DNA, the CDR3 is TGCAGCGCCTTTTGGGCTTACGAGCAGTACTTC. The encoded protein is CSAFWAYEQYF.

The rearrangement joins TRBV30 to TRBJ2-7, with D hard to call. The V gene's germline CDR1 is GTSNPN and CDR2 SVGIG (reference sequence). V lost 6 bases to trimming and J lost 2 bases, with 11 bases between them. The CDR3 covers 12 residues. The CDR3 sequence is CACTHKTYEQYF. The DNA of the CDR3 is TGTGCCTGCACTCACAAGACCTACGAGCAGTACTTC. The full variable domain, with the rest looked up from reference TRBV30 and TRBJ2-7, is SQTIHQWPATLVQPVGSPLSLECTVEGTSNPNLYWYRQAAGRGLQLLFYSVGIGQISSEVPQNLSASRPQDRQFILSSKKLLLSDSGFYLCACTHKTYEQYFGPGTRLTVT.

The chain is built from TRBV25-1 and TRBJ1-2; D possibly corresponds to TRBD1 (6 bases). The CDR3 runs 12 residues. The V end was cut by 6 bases, the J end by 4 bases, with 9 bases between. Germline loops: CDR1 MGHDK, CDR2 SYGVNS. The CDR3 DNA is TGTGCCAGCAGATCGACAGGCTATGGCTACACCTTC. Protein product: CASRSTGYGYTF.

This chain uses TRBV7-9 with TRBJ1-1, with D possibly TRBD1 on 5 matching bases. CDR3 length: 14 residues. CDR1 is SEHNR, CDR2 FQNEAQ, per germline (reference sequence). Between the trimmed V and J ends, which lost 5 bases and 0 bases, there was a span of 10 bases. In DNA, the CDR3 is TGTGCCAGCAGCCCGGGACTGATGAACACTGAAGCTTTCTTT. Its translation: CASSPGLMNTEAFF. Combining the CDR3 with reference TRBV7-9 and TRBJ1-1 gives the whole variable domain DTGVSQNPRHKITKRGQNVTFRCDPISEHNRLYWYRQTLGQGPEFLTYFQNEAQLEKSRLLSDRFSAERPKGSFSTLEIQRTEQGDSAMYLCASSPGLMNTEAFFGQGTRLTVV.

The V and J genes are TRBV29-1 and TRBJ1-4; 8 bases map to TRBD1. CDR1 is SQVTM, CDR2 ANQGSEA, per germline. The CDR3 length is 13 residues. V gave up 7 bases and J gave up 8 bases; unmatched junction bases: 9. Here the CDR3 DNA reads TGCAGCGCGAGGACAGGGTACGGGGAAAAACTGTTTTTT. It codes for CSARTGYGEKLFF.

The chain recombines TRBV7-2 with TRBJ1-4, with D possibly TRBD1 on 5 matching bases. The germline V and J ends were trimmed by 6 bases and 4 bases, with 12 bases remaining between them. This CDR3 is 14 amino acids long. The germline CDR1 and CDR2 sequences are SGHTA and FQGNSA. CDR3 sequence (DNA): TGTGCCAGCAGGCAATCAGGGCTTAATGAAAAACTGTTTTTT. Its protein product is CASRQSGLNEKLFF.

The V and J genes are TRBV5-1 and TRBJ2-1; D not certain. The length of the CDR3 is 14 residues. Trimming left V 0 bases short and J 4 bases short, with 8 bases between. Germline V gene lookup returns CDR1 SGHRS and CDR2 YFSETQ. The CDR3 protein is CASSLGPAYNEQFF. Here the CDR3 DNA reads TGCGCCAGCAGCTTGGGTCCGGCTTACAATGAGCAGTTCTTC.